This TCR beta chain was sequenced in a study of early T cells in non-severe SARS-CoV-2 infection (dated by TCRdb to about 2021). Concerning the study at large: Because TCR sequencing was done on bulk RNA from unsorted whole blood, the alpha and beta chains could not be paired.

The research as a whole found: VDJdb matching was skewed toward anti-spike CD8 responses and likely underestimated virus-specific expansions by missing private and CD4 specificities.

Library creation used 5' RACE. The listed sequencing device is NextSeq 500. The TCR library protocol attached unique molecular identifiers to individual cDNA molecules to correct for sequencing error and PCR bias. TCR alpha and beta chains were both sequenced, and the abundances of alpha and beta sequences in each sample were closely correlated with each other. Per the original workflow: V gene, J gene and CDR3 annotation of TCR sequences was performed with Decombinator V4. TCRs were defined as expanded if a significant change between any two time points was detected under a Poisson model with p below 0.0001. TCR abundances were normalised to the total number of TCRs sequenced in each sample and reported as counts per million. VDJdb, accessed on 1 November 2021, was searched for TCRs annotated for CMV, EBV and SARS-CoV-2, and TCRs annotated for more than one antigen were excluded. TCRdb passed the public sequencing reads through fastp at Q25 and MiXCR, retaining productive beta sequences. Every CDR3 protein is listed once, alongside the most common genes and DNA of its rows. TCRdb's processing, not the authors' own work, is the source of the V and J calls. The sample yields some 37,000 distinct CDR3 sequences; 8.5% to 10% were counted once. 12% of the sample comes from the top ten.

This clonotype showed up just a few times. The clone's antigen remains unknown. No qualities accompany the bases; no much larger clone lies one base away. This was a case-control study nested in a cohort of healthcare workers in London, UK, who had nasopharyngeal swab PCR tests and blood samples taken every week. Healthcare workers were enrolled in the week of the UK lockdown, from 23 to 31 March 2020, and were followed every week for up to 16 weeks. This clonotype was obtained from an adult who was a healthcare worker with PCR-confirmed SARS-CoV-2 infection or an uninfected control (not recorded which). Sequenced material: whole blood.

The nucleotide sequence reads as follows: TGCGCCAGCAGCTTACGGCGCGGGGGGACAGAGTACGAGCAGTACTTC. The resulting protein is CASSLRRGGTEYEQYF. The rearrangement combines TRBV5-1 with TRBJ2-7; TRBD2 is a possible D gene, resting on 8 matching bases. The germline V gene encodes CDR1 SGHRS and CDR2 YFSETQ. The trim is 2 bases for V and 4 bases for J, with a gap of 19 bases between the germline ends. The CDR3 holds 16 amino acids from the cysteine to the phenylalanine. The kept DNA is CDR3 alone, 48 bases in frame from the first base.